The rows below give T cell receptor beta chains drawn from one sample of a study of blood T cell repertoires in COVID-19. The method was immunoSEQ multiplex PCR; TCRdb's version includes in-frame clones alone and lacks a portion of them. The table includes about 28,000 clones, around 88% detected once. The sequenced material came from peripheral blood. The receptors were gathered from a human donor in a cohort sampled during active COVID-19. CDR3s include the opening cysteine and the closing phenylalanine or tryptophan. Fields, in order: V gene, CDR3 length, clone size, J gene, D gene, CDR3 DNA, CDR3 protein. The D gene is left open where the match is weak. A row's size may be missing; if present it is once, few, many or a size class.

TRBV9,13,-,TRBJ1-4,-,TGTGCCAGCAGCGTAGGAGACAGTGAAAAACTGTTTTTT,CASSVGDSEKLFF
TRBV4-1,15,-,TRBJ1-2,-,TGCGCCAGCACGGGGGGTCCCCTTGAAACCTATGGCTACACCTTC,CASTGGPLETYGYTF
TRBV5-1,14,-,TRBJ2-3,TRBD2,TGCGCCAGCAGACTAGCGGGAGCAGGTGATACGCAGTATTTT,CASRLAGAGDTQYF
TRBV7-8,12,-,TRBJ2-2,-,TGTGCCAGCAGCCGACGGACCGGGGAGCTGTTTTTT,CASSRRTGELFF
TRBV15,14,once,TRBJ2-7,TRBD1,TGTGCCACCAGCAGTCCGGGACAGGGGCTCGAGCAGTACTTC,CATSSPGQGLEQYF
TRBV7-9,16,-,TRBJ2-4,-,TGTGCCAGCAGCTTTTCAGGGATGGGGGCCAAAAACATTCAGTACTTC,CASSFSGMGAKNIQYF
TRBV5-8,17,-,TRBJ1-6,TRBD1,TGTGCCAGCAGCCTGGGACAGCTCAGCTCCTATAATTCACCCCTCCACTTT,CASSLGQLSSYNSPLHF
TRBV11-3,15,-,TRBJ2-1,TRBD2,TGTGCCAGCACAATCGTGGGACTAGCGGGAAACGAGCAGTTCTTC,CASTIVGLAGNEQFF
TRBV28,14,-,TRBJ1-5,-,TGTGCCAGCAGTTTAACGGGGGGGGGTCAGCCCCAGCATTTT,CASSLTGGGQPQHF
TRBV7-2,12,-,TRBJ1-4,-,TGTGCCAGCAGCTTGAGTCTCGGAAAACTGTTTTTT,CASSLSLGKLFF
TRBV15,14,-,TRBJ1-6,TRBD1,TGTGCCACCAGCAGGGACAGGGGGAGTTCACCCCTCCACTTT,CATSRDRGSSPLHF
TRBV28,15,-,TRBJ2-2,TRBD2,TGTGCCAGCAGGCTAGCGGGAGGGGACACCGGGGAGCTGTTTTTT,CASRLAGGDTGELFF
TRBV18,17,-,TRBJ1-1,TRBD1,TGTGCCAGCTCACCACCGGGGACAGGGTGGGTGAACACTGAAGCTTTCTTT,CASSPPGTGWVNTEAFF
TRBV5-1,13,-,TRBJ2-7,TRBD1,TGCGCCAGCAGCTTCATCCCAGGGGGCGAGCAGTACTTC,CASSFIPGGEQYF
TRBV9,14,-,TRBJ1-6,-,TGTGCCAGCAGCCCCGAGGGGGAGTATTCACCCCTCCACTTT,CASSPEGEYSPLHF
TRBV5-4,13,-,TRBJ2-5,-,TGTGCCAGCAGGTCAGCGGACCAAGAGACCCAGTACTTC,CASRSADQETQYF